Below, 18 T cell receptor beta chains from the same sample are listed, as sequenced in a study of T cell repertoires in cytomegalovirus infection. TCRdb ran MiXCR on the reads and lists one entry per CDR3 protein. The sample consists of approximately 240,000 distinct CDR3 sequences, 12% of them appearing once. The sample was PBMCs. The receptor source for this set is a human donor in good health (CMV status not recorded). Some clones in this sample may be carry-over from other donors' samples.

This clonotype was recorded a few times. The chain's CDR3 is CASSFEGESNQPQHF. In nucleotides, the CDR3 is TGTGCCAGCAGTTTCGAGGGGGAGAGCAATCAGCCCCAGCATTTT. J is TRBJ1-5 and V is TRBV6-6, with D perhaps matching TRBD1 (6 bases). Trimming cost V 4 bases and J 1 base, with 11 bases left between them. The length of the CDR3 is 15 residues. In germline, CDR1 is MNHNY, CDR2 SVGAGI (reference sequence).

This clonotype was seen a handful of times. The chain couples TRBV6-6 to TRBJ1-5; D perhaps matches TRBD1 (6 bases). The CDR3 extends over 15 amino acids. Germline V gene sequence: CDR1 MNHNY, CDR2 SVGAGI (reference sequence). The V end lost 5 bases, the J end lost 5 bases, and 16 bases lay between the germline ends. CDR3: CASSREGGPHQPQHF. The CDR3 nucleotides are TGTGCCAGCAGTCGGGAGGGGGGCCCACATCAGCCCCAGCATTTT.

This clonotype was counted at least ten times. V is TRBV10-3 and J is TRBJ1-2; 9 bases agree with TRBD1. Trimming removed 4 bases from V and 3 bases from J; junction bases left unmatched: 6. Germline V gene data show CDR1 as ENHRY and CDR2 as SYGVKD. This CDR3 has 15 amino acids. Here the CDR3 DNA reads TGTGCCATCAGTGCCCCGGACAGGGGCGACTATGGCTACACCTTC. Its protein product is CAISAPDRGDYGYTF.

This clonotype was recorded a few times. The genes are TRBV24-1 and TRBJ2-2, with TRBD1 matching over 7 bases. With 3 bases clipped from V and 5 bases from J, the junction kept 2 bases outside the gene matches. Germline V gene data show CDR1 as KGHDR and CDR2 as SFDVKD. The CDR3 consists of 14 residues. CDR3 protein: CATSDDRATGELFF. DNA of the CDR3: TGTGCCACCAGTGATGACAGGGCGACCGGGGAGCTGTTTTTT.

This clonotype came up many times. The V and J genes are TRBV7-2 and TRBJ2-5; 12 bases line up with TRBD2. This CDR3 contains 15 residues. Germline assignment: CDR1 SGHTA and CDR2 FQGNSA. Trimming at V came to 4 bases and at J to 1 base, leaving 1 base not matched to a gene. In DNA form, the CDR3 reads TGTGCCAGCAGCTGGGGACTAGCGGGCCAAGAGACCCAGTACTTC. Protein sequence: CASSWGLAGQETQYF.

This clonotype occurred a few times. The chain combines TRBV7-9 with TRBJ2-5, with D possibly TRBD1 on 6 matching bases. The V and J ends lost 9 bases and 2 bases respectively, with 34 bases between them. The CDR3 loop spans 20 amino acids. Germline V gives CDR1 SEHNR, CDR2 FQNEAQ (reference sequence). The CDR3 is CASSHSGSGVWQGKQETQYF. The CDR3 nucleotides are TGTGCCAGTAGCCACTCCGGTTCCGGTGTATGGCAGGGGAAGCAAGAGACCCAGTACTTC.

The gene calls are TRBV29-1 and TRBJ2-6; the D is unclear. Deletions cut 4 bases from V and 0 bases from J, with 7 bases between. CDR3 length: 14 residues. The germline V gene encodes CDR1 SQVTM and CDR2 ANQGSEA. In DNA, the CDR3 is TGCAGCGTTGGTCTTCCCTCTGGGGCCAACGTCCTGACTTTC. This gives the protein CSVGLPSGANVLTF.

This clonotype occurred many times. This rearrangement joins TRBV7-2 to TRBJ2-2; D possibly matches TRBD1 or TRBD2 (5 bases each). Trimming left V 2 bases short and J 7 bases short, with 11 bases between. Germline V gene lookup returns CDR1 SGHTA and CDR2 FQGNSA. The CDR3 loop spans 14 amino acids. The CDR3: CASSLRGADGELFF. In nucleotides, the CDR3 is TGTGCCAGCAGCTTACGAGGGGCGGACGGGGAGCTGTTTTTT.

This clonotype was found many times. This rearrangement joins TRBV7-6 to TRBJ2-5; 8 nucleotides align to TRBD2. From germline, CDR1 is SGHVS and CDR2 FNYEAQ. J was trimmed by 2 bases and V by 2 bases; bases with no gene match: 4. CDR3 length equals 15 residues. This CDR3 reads CASSLMGLEQETQYF. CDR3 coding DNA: TGTGCCAGCAGCTTAATGGGACTAGAACAAGAGACCCAGTACTTC.

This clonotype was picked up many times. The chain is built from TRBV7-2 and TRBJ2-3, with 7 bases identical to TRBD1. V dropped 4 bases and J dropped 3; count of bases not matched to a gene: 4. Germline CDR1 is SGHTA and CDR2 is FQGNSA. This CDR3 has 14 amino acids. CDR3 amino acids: CASSWGQPTDTQYF. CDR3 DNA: TGTGCCAGCAGCTGGGGACAGCCGACAGATACGCAGTATTTT.

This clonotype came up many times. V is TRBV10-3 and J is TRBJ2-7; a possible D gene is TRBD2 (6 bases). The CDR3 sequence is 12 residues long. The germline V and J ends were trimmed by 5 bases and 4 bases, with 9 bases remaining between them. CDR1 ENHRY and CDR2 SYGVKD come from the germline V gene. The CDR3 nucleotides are TGTGCCATCAGTCCGGGACTTTACGAGCAGTACTTC. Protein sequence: CAISPGLYEQYF.

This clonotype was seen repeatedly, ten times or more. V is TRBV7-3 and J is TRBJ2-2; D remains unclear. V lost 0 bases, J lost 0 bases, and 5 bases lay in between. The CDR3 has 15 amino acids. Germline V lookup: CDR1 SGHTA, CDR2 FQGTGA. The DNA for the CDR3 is TGTGCCAGCAGCTTAACGGGTACGAACACCGGGGAGCTGTTTTTT. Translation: CASSLTGTNTGELFF. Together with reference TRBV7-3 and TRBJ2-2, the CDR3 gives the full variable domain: GAGVSQTPSNKVTEKGKYVELRCDPISGHTALYWYRQSLGQGPEFLIYFQGTGAADDSGLPNDRFFAVRPEGSVSTLKIQRTERGDSAVYLCASSLTGTNTGELFFGEGSRLTVL.

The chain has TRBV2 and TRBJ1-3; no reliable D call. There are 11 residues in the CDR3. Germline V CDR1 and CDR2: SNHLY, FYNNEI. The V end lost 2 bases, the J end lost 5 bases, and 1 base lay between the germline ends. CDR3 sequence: CASSERNTIYF. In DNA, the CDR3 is TGTGCCAGCAGTGAAAGAAACACCATATATTTT.

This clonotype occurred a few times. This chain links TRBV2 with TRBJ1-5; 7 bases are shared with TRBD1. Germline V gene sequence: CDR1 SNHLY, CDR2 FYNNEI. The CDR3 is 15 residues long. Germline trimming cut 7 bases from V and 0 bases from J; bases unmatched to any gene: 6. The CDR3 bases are TGTGCCAGCACCTCGGACAGGCTTAGCAATCAGCCCCAGCATTTT. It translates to CASTSDRLSNQPQHF.

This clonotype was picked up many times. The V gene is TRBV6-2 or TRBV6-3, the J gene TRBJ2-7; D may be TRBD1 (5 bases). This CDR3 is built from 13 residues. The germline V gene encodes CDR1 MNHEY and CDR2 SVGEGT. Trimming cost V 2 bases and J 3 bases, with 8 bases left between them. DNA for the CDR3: TGTGCCAGCAGTTACGTCGACAGCTACGAGCAGTACTTC. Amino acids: CASSYVDSYEQYF.

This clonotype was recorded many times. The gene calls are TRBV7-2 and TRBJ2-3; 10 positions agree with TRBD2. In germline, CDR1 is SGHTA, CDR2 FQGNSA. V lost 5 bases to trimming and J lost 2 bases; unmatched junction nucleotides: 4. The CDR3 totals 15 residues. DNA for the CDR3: TGTGCCAGCAGCCAGAGCGGGGGGGCCACAGATACGCAGTATTTT. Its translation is CASSQSGGATDTQYF. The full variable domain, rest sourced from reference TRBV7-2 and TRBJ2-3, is GAGVSQSPSNKVTEKGKDVELRCDPISGHTALYWYRQSLGQGLEFLIYFQGNSAPDKSGLPSDRFSAERTGGSVSTLTIQRTQQEDSAVYLCASSQSGGATDTQYFGPGTRLTVL.

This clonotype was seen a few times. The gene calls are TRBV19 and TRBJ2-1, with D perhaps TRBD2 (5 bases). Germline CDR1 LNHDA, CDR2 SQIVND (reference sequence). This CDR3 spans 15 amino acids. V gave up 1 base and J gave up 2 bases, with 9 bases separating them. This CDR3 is CASSIGAAPYNEQFF. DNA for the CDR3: TGTGCCAGTAGTATAGGAGCGGCCCCCTACAATGAGCAGTTCTTC.

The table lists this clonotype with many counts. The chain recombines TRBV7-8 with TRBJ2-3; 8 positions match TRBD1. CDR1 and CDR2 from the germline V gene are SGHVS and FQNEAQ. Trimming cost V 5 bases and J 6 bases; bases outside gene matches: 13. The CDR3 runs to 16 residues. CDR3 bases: TGTGCCAGCAGCCTGGAGCGCAGGGGGCCTCCGGATACGCAGTATTTT. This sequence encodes CASSLERRGPPDTQYF.